A single T cell receptor beta chain is shown here with its context. The data stem from a study of shared clonotypes between healthy human individuals. At the level of the study: A donor's plate count was three for CD4 naive and three for CD4 memory; CD8 naive had two and CD8 memory one.

The CDR3 contains 15 residues. The ends lost 4 bases at V and 3 bases at J; junction bases unmatched: 9. CDR1 is SGHRS, CDR2 YFSETQ, per germline. Naive CD8 cells comprised CD45RO-negative, CCR7-positively selected cells, excluding terminally differentiated effector memory CD45RA+ cells. Assay used: immunoSEQ multiplex PCR; TCRdb lists only in-frame clones, some missing. The table has about 1.9 million clones, just under 95% seen once. The specimen was naive CD8+ T cells from PBMCs. This receptor was obtained from a man aged 18-30 years in good health. Some clones in this sample may be carry-over from other donors' samples. The chain uses TRBV5-1 and TRBJ1-2, with 7 bases fitting TRBD1. The CDR3 DNA is TGCGCCAGCAGCATAAGACAGGGAGCAGACTATGGCTACACCTTC. This encodes CASSIRQGADYGYTF.